This T cell receptor beta chain was recorded in a study of Ad26.COV2.S vaccination and SARS-CoV-2 variants. Study results and limitations: Compared with placebo recipients, vaccine recipients had higher spike-specific TCR breadth.

Clones were sequenced by immunoSEQ multiplex PCR, and TCRdb holds only the in-frame ones, with some missing. This table has 500,000 or so clones, around nine tenths appearing once. The CDR3 extends over 16 amino acids. Germline lookup yields CDR1 MGHRA and CDR2 YSYEKL. The V and J ends lost 0 bases and 4 bases respectively, with 15 bases between them. In the case of this clone: Antigen unknown.

The treatment: about 20 received Ad26.COV2.S at low or high dose, single or two shots; roughly five received placebo; per-sample allocation not given. Sample collection was performed on day 63 after the first vaccine or placebo injection. This rearrangement joins TRBV4-1 to TRBJ1-2; the D gene is possibly TRBD1 (5 bases). The sample consisted of peripheral blood, taken in a trial of Ad26.COV2.S vaccine versus placebo. The origin of this receptor is a person between 18 and 65 years old who received the Ad26.COV2.S COVID-19 vaccine or a placebo. The DNA for the CDR3 is TGCGCCAGCAGCCAAGATTCCAGGGCTTTGGTCTATGGCTACACCTTC. Its protein product is CASSQDSRALVYGYTF.